Sequencing of this T cell receptor (beta chain) was carried out in a study of metastatic and nonmetastatic thyroid tumors. Study-level background: Blood and tumor or nodule tissue repertoires from malignant and benign thyroid patients were compared.

In its sample, this clone was seen many times. Its specificity is unknown. Trimming cost V 3 bases and J 7 bases, with 7 bases left between them. There are 13 residues in the CDR3. Germline V gene lookup returns CDR1 LNHDA and CDR2 SQIVND (reference sequence). In the original processing: To classify distant metastasis in papillary thyroid cancer, a model was built from CDR3 differences across clinicopathological groups. TCRdb used MiXCR to call clones anew from the PCR reads. TCRdb, not the authors, supplied the V and J calls. The sample records 50,000 or so clones, approximately 20% being singletons. Whole-study results and caveats: Relative to benign nodules, malignant thyroid tumors were reportedly characterized by significantly elevated TCR beta diversity in blood and tumor.

All patients reached thyroid surgery having received no treatment beforehand. The rearrangement joins TRBV19 to TRBJ1-6; D is unresolved. The sequence came from a male donor with papillary thyroid cancer or a benign thyroid nodule (not recorded which). Some clones in this sample may be carry-over from other donors' samples. Material for sequencing was blood. DNA for the CDR3: TGTGCCAGTAGTATGGCGTCAAATTCACCCCTCCACTTT. Protein: CASSMASNSPLHF.